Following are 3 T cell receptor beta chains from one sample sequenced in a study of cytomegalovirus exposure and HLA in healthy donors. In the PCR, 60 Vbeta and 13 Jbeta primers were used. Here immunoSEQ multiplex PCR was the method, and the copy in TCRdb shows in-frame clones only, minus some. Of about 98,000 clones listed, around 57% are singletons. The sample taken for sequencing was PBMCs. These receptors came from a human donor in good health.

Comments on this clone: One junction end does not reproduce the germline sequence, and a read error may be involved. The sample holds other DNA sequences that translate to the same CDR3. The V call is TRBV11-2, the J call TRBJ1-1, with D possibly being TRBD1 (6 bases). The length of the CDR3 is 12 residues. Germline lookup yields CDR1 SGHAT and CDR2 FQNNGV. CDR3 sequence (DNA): TGTGCCAGCAGCTTAGTAGCAGGGGAAGCCTTCTTT. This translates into CASSLVAGEAFF. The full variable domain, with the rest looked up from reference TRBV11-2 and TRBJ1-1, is EAGVAQSPRYKIIEKRQSVAFWCNPISGHATLYWYQQILGQGPKLLIQFQNNGVVDDSQLPKDRFSAERLKGVDSTLKIQPAKLEDSAVYLCASSLVAGEAFFGQGTRLTVV.

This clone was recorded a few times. In DNA, the CDR3 is TGTGCCAGCAGCTCGGTGCGGGGCGCGAACACCGGGGAGCTGTTTTTT. Encoded protein: CASSSVRGANTGELFF. The rearrangement uses TRBV9 and TRBJ2-2, with a weak D call TRBD2 (6 bases). The CDR3 extends over 16 amino acids. V shed 4 bases and J shed 0 bases, with 13 bases lying between them. Germline-derived CDR1 and CDR2 are SGDLS and YYNGEE.

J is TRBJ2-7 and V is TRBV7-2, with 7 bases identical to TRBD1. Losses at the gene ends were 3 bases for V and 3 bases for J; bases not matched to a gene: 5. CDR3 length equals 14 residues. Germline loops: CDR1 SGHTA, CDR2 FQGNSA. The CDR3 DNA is TGTGCCAGCAGCTTGTGGGGACAGAACTACGAGCAGTACTTC. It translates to CASSLWGQNYEQYF.